The 18 T cell receptor beta chains in this list originate from one sample, sequenced in a study of T cells in women clearing cervical HPV infection (dated by TCRdb to between 2017 and 2018). Receptor amplification or capture employed the immunoSEQ multiplex PCR assay. TCRdb re-hosts the immuneACCESS table, in-frame sequences only. Its copies lack some clones; in the studies checked, an unresolved V gene accounts for under half of them, and the cause for the rest is not known. The record for this sample contains about 41,000 clones. 7% to 8.5% of the sample is taken by the ten largest. Sequencing was done on a sample of blood buffy coat. These receptors came from a woman between 18 and 69 years old with a cervical HPV16 infection that either progressed to CIN3+ or cleared (not recorded which).

Concerning this clone: From the germline J gene comes the end of the CDR3, since the read stops 3 residues before it. The genes are TRBV2 and TRBJ1-4; possible D gene TRBD1, 5 bases. This CDR3 spans 15 amino acids. Between the trimmed V and J ends, which lost 6 bases and 8 bases, there was a span of 19 bases. Per germline, CDR1 SNHLY and CDR2 FYNNEI. The CDR3 sequence: CASSGGARRAEKLFF. The part of the CDR3 DNA that was read is TGTGCCAGCAGCGGAGGGGCCCGGCGCGCGGAAAAA.

Notes on this clone: Read coverage stops 3 residues before the CDR3 terminus; the germline J gene supplies the remainder. This sequence joins TRBV2 and TRBJ1-3; 7 nucleotides align to TRBD1. The CDR3 spans 14 residues. CDR1 and CDR2 from the germline V gene are SNHLY and FYNNEI. The ends lost 6 bases at V and 4 bases at J; junction bases unmatched: 6. The covered CDR3 bases are TGTGCCAGCAGGTTGACAGGGCCAGGAAACACC. It codes for CASRLTGPGNT. The full CDR3 reads CASRLTGPGNTIYF.

The covered CDR3 bases are TGTGCCAGCAGCTTAGCAGGGGTTGAG. Amino acids: CASSLAGVE. The full CDR3 protein reads CASSLAGVEQFF. The V gene is TRBV7-6, the J gene TRBJ2-1; TRBD1 might be the D (5 bases). The read ends 3 residues shy of where the CDR3 ends; the end is completed using the germline J gene. Germline CDR1 reads SGHVS; CDR2 reads FNYEAQ. The CDR3 covers 12 residues. The V end was cut by 0 bases, the J end by 9 bases, with 6 bases between.

To note about this clone: The sequenced fragment ends 3 residues before the CDR3 boundary, so the rest is inferred from the germline J gene. V usage is TRBV5-1 and J usage is TRBJ2-5; TRBD2 aligns across 7 bases. The CDR3 extends over 13 amino acids. V gave up 3 bases and J gave up 5 bases; unmatched junction bases: 4. Germline V lookup: CDR1 SGHRS, CDR2 YFSETQ. The CDR3 bases that were read are TGCGCCAGCAGCTACGGGGGAGGGGAGACC. Translated, it gives CASSYGGGET. The complete CDR3 protein is CASSYGGGETQYF.

Of note for this clone: The read terminates 3 residues ahead of where the CDR3 ends, so the germline J gene completes it. The rearrangement joins TRBV2 to TRBJ1-2; D perhaps matches TRBD1 (6 bases). V was clipped by 7 bases and J by 0 bases, with 12 bases between them. Germline V gives CDR1 SNHLY, CDR2 FYNNEI. The CDR3 spans 14 residues. The chain's CDR3 is CASKGTTPNYGYTF. The CDR3 bases that were read are TGTGCCAGCAAGGGGACAACCCCTAACTATGGC.

On this clone itself: The read gets to within 3 residues of the CDR3 end, and the germline J gene fills in the rest. J is TRBJ2-2 and V is TRBV19, with TRBD1 matching over 8 bases. The length of the CDR3 is 17 residues. CDR1 and CDR2 from the germline V gene are LNHDA and SQIVND (reference sequence). After removal of 7 bases from V and 0 bases from J, the junction contained 10 bases not matched to a gene. Incomplete CDR3 DNA: TGTGCCAGTATTAGAACAGGGGGTTTATCGAACACCGGGGAG. Translation gives CASIRTGGLSNTGE. From start to end, the CDR3 is CASIRTGGLSNTGELFF.

As to this clone: The read is 3 residues too short to cover the CDR3 end, so that end is filled in from the germline J gene. This rearrangement joins TRBV2 to TRBJ2-2; 7 bases fit TRBD1. This CDR3 spans 15 amino acids. Germline V CDR1 and CDR2: SNHLY, FYNNEI. J gave up 0 bases and V 4 bases, and 2 bases lay outside the gene matches. This CDR3 is CASSATGSNTGELFF. CDR3 DNA (partial): TGTGCCAGCAGTGCGACAGGGTCGAACACCGGGGAG. Using reference TRBV2 and TRBJ2-2 for the parts outside the CDR3, the full variable domain is EPEVTQTPSHQVTQMGQEVILRCVPISNHLYFYWYRQILGQKVEFLVSFYNNEISEKSEIFDDQFSVERPDGSNFTLKIRSTKLEDSAMYFCASSATGSNTGELFFGEGSRLTVL.

With regard to this clone: From the germline J gene comes the end of the CDR3, since the read stops 3 residues before it. The V and J genes are TRBV5-8 and TRBJ2-7, with TRBD1 identical over 9 bases. Looked up from germline, CDR1 is SGHTS and CDR2 is YDEGEE. The CDR3 contains 14 residues. The trim removed 5 bases at V and 5 bases at J, leaving 8 bases unmatched. CDR3 DNA (partial): TGTGCCAGCAGGCCCGGGACAGGGTTCAACGAG. Protein product: CASRPGTGFNE. The whole CDR3 reads CASRPGTGFNEQYF.

In regard to this clone: The sequenced fragment ends 3 residues before the CDR3 boundary, so the rest is inferred from the germline J gene. The chain is built from TRBV4-1 and TRBJ2-5; tentative D call: TRBD2 (5 bases). Trimming cost V 4 bases and J 1 base, with 10 bases left between them. This CDR3 comprises 14 residues. The germline gives CDR1 MGHRA, CDR2 YSYEKL. The CDR3 spells CASSPRVGQETQYF. CDR3 DNA (partial): TGCGCCAGCAGCCCGAGGGTGGGCCAAGAGACC.

A word on this clone: The read gets to within 3 residues of the CDR3 end, and the germline J gene fills in the rest. This rearrangement joins TRBV7-8 to TRBJ1-2; TRBD1 matches at 11 bases. Germline CDR1 SGHVS, CDR2 FQNEAQ. This CDR3 is built from 14 residues. CDR3 DNA (partial): TGTGCCAGCAGCTCGAGGACAGGGGGCTACGGC. Protein product: CASSSRTGGYG. The complete CDR3 sequence is CASSSRTGGYGYTF.

With respect to this clone: The read stops 3 residues short of the end of the CDR3; the missing end is completed from the germline J gene. The chain employs TRBV7-2 and TRBJ2-3; a possible D gene is TRBD1 (6 bases). The V end lost 6 bases, the J end lost 6 bases, and 19 bases lay between the germline ends. In germline, CDR1 is SGHTA, CDR2 FQGNSA. The CDR3 covers 15 residues. The CDR3 protein is CASSEDRRSSDTQYF. The covered CDR3 bases are TGTGCCAGCAGTGAAGACAGGAGGTCCTCGGATACG. Full variable domain (remainder filled in from reference TRBV7-2 and TRBJ2-3): GAGVSQSPSNKVTEKGKDVELRCDPISGHTALYWYRQSLGQGLEFLIYFQGNSAPDKSGLPSDRFSAERTGGSVSTLTIQRTQQEDSAVYLCASSEDRRSSDTQYFGPGTRLTVL.

With respect to this clone: The read stops 3 residues short of the end of the CDR3; the missing end is completed from the germline J gene. This chain links TRBV29-1 with TRBJ1-2, with 9 bases that match TRBD1. The CDR3 is 13 amino acids. Losses at the gene ends were 6 bases for V and 4 bases for J; bases not matched to a gene: 6. Germline values: CDR1 SQVTM, CDR2 ANQGSEA. This CDR3 reads CSVEQGAVYGYTF. The sequenced part of the CDR3 DNA is TGCAGCGTCGAACAGGGGGCAGTCTATGGC.

About this clone: The missing CDR3 end, 3 residues past where the read stops, is filled in from the germline J gene. The rearrangement joins TRBV28 to TRBJ1-2, with D perhaps matching TRBD1 (5 bases). Germline V gene lookup returns CDR1 MDHEN and CDR2 SYDVKM. The CDR3 length is 14 residues. CDR3 DNA (partial): TGTGCCAGCAGTTTAGATCAGGGATCGAGGGGC. It is translated as CASSLDQGSRG. The CDR3, in full, reads CASSLDQGSRGYTF.

The CDR3 DNA, read in part, is TGTGCCAGCAGTTTAGCGGGAGGGCCCCACAATGAG. Its protein is CASSLAGGPHNE. The complete CDR3 protein is CASSLAGGPHNEQFF. The V and J genes are TRBV2 and TRBJ2-1; 11 positions agree with TRBD2. The read stops 3 residues short of the end of the CDR3; the missing end is completed from the germline J gene. The ends lost 5 bases at V and 5 bases at J; junction bases unmatched: 5. The germline gives CDR1 SNHLY, CDR2 FYNNEI. The CDR3 is 15 amino acids.

This CDR3 is CSVGGRAAYEQYF. The covered CDR3 bases are TGCAGCGTTGGTGGCAGGGCCGCCTACGAG. This sequence joins TRBV29-1 and TRBJ2-7; D might be TRBD1 (5 bases). The read ends 3 residues before the CDR3 terminus; that terminus is restored from the germline J gene. Germline CDR1 and CDR2: SQVTM and ANQGSEA. The CDR3 extends over 13 amino acids. Trimming cost V 4 bases and J 2 bases, with 12 bases left between them.

CDR3 in amino acids: CASSYKGQGSDEQFF. The covered CDR3 bases are TGTGCCAGCAGTTACAAAGGACAGGGGAGCGATGAG. The chain couples TRBV28 to TRBJ2-1, with TRBD1 matching over 9 bases. The CDR3 goes on 3 residues after the read ends, and that part is filled in from the germline J gene. This CDR3 region has 15 residues. Germline lookup yields CDR1 MDHEN and CDR2 SYDVKM. Unmatched junction bases numbered 9, after V lost 4 bases and J lost 8 bases.

Comments on this clone: The read ends 3 residues early relative to the CDR3; the germline J gene fills the gap. This chain joins TRBV10-3 and TRBJ2-1, with D tentatively TRBD2 (6 bases). CDR1 and CDR2 (germline): ENHRY, SYGVKD. The CDR3 has 12 residues. V lost 4 bases to trimming and J lost 7 bases, with 8 bases between them. This CDR3 reads CAISGTTNEQFF. The CDR3 DNA, read in part, is TGTGCCATCAGTGGGACTACGAATGAG.

Concerning this clone: The read falls 3 residues short of the CDR3 end, and the missing part is taken from the germline J gene. The rearrangement links TRBV20-1 to TRBJ2-5, with a tentative D call TRBD1 (7 bases). Germline V CDR1 and CDR2: DFQATT, SNEGSKA (reference sequence). The germline V and J ends were trimmed by 6 bases and 5 bases, with 16 bases remaining between them. The CDR3 sequence is 13 residues long. Incomplete CDR3 DNA: TGCAGTGCCCCAGGGGGACTTTGGGAGACC. Protein sequence: CSAPGGLWET. The whole CDR3 sequence reads CSAPGGLWETQYF.